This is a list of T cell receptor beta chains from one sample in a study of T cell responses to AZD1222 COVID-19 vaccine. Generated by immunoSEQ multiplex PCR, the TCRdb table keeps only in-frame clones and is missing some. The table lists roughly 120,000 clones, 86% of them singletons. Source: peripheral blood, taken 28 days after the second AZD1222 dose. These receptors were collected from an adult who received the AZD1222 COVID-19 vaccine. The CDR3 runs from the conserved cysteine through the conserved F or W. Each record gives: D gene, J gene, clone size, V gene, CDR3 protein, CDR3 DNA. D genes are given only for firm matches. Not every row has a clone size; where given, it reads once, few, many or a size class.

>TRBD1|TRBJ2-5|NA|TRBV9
CASSRQGRETQYF
TGTGCCAGCAGCAGACAGGGGAGAGAGACCCAGTACTTC
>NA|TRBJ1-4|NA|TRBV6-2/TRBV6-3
CASSYGHEKLFF
TGTGCCAGCAGTTACGGACATGAAAAACTGTTTTTT
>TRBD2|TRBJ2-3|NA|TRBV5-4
CASRSERGGTDTQYF
TGTGCCAGCCGTTCAGAGCGGGGGGGCACAGATACGCAGTATTTT
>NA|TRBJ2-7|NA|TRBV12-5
CASGSPDRPSYEQYF
TGTGCTAGTGGTTCCCCCGACCGGCCCTCCTACGAGCAGTACTTC
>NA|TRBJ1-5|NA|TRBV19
CASSTNSRSNQPQHF
TGTGCCAGTAGTACTAACTCCCGTAGCAATCAGCCCCAGCATTTT
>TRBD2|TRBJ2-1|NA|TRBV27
CASRGRGTSHNEQFF
TGTGCCAGCAGGGGACGAGGGACTAGCCACAATGAGCAGTTCTTC
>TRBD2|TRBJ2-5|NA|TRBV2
CASRLAGETQYF
TGTGCCAGCAGACTAGCGGGAGAGACCCAGTACTTC
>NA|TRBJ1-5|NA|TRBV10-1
CASSGSVNQPQHF
TGCGCCAGCTCAGGCAGCGTCAATCAGCCCCAGCATTTT
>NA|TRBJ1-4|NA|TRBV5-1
CASSLVRGTNEKLFF
TGCGCCAGCAGCTTGGTCAGGGGAACTAATGAAAAACTGTTTTTT
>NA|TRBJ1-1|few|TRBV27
CASKPGSTRAEAFF
TGTGCCAGCAAACCGGGGAGCACCAGGGCTGAAGCTTTCTTT
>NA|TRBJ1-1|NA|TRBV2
CASSARNTEAFF
TGTGCCAGCAGTGCCAGGAACACTGAAGCTTTCTTT
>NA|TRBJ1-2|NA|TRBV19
CAIRDGGLKGYTF
TGTGCCATCCGGGACGGAGGTCTTAAGGGCTACACCTTC
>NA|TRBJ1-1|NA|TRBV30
CAWRHLQDTEAFF
TGTGCCTGGCGACATTTACAGGATACTGAAGCTTTCTTT
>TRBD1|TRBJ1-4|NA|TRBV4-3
CASSQRTGDEKLFF
TGCGCCAGCAGCCAAAGGACAGGGGATGAAAAACTGTTTTTT
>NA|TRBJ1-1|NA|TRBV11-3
CASSLAPRNTEAFF
TGTGCCAGCAGCTTAGCCCCCCGGAACACTGAAGCTTTCTTT
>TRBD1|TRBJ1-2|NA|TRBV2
CASSELKVTGRYTF
TGTGCCAGCAGTGAATTAAAGGTGACAGGGCGCTACACCTTC
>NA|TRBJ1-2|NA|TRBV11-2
CASSVRGADGYTF
TGTGCCAGCAGCGTCAGGGGTGCGGATGGCTACACCTTC
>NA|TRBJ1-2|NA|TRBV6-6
CASSHRGYTF
TGTGCCAGCAGCCACAGGGGCTACACCTTC
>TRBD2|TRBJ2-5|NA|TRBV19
CASSIEASGSQETQYF
TGTGCCAGTAGTATAGAGGCTAGCGGAAGCCAAGAGACCCAGTACTTC
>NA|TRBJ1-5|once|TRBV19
CATRLEFGNQPQHF
TGTGCCACTAGATTAGAATTTGGCAATCAGCCCCAGCATTTT
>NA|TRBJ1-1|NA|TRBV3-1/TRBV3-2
CASSLRRGTAFF
TGTGCCAGCAGCCTGAGGCGGGGGACGGCTTTCTTT
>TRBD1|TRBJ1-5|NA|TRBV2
CASSRRQGSNQPQHF
TGTGCCAGCAGCCGTAGACAGGGGAGCAATCAGCCCCAGCATTTT
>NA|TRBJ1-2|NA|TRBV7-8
CASSLESGRGYGYTF
TGTGCCAGCAGCTTAGAATCAGGGCGGGGCTATGGCTACACCTTC
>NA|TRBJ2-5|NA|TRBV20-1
CRVALMGTQYF
TGCAGGGTAGCCTTAATGGGGACCCAGTACTTC
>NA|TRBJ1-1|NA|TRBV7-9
CASSTRSNTEAFF
TGTGCCAGCAGCACTAGGAGCAACACTGAAGCTTTCTTT
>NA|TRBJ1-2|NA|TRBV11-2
CASSPSGGHYGYTF
TGTGCCAGCAGCCCCTCGGGGGGGCACTATGGCTACACCTTC
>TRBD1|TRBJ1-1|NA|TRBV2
CASLGQGKGTEAFF
TGTGCCAGCTTAGGACAGGGTAAGGGCACTGAAGCTTTCTTT
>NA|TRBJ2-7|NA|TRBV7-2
CASSLNRDAYEQYF
TGTGCCAGCAGCCTCAACAGGGATGCCTACGAGCAGTACTTC
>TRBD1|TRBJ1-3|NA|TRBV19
CASNPGQGNSGNTIYF
TGTGCCAGCAACCCGGGACAGGGCAACTCTGGAAACACCATATATTTT
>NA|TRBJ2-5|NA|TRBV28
CASSLYPLTGSGYQETQYF
TGTGCCAGCAGTTTATACCCCCTTACAGGGTCTGGTTACCAAGAGACCCAGTACTTC
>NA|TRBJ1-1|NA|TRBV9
CASSSGHINTEAFF
TGTGCCAGCAGCTCGGGACACATCAATACTGAAGCTTTCTTT
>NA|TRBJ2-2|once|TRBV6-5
CASTTEGLRLFF
TGTGCCAGCACAACGGAAGGTCTGCGGCTGTTTTTT
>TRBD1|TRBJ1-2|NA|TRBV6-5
CASSYAPGQGHGYTF
TGTGCCAGCAGTTACGCCCCGGGACAGGGTCATGGCTACACCTTC
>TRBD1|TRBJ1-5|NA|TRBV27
CASSPTGTGGGVFNQPQHF
TGTGCCAGCAGTCCCACCGGGACAGGGGGCGGGGTGTTTAATCAGCCCCAGCATTTT
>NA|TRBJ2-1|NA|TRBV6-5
CASTEGQLSYNEQFF
TGTGCCAGCACCGAGGGGCAGCTCTCCTACAATGAGCAGTTCTTC
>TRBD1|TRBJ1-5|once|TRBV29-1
CSAGTGGQPQHF
TGCAGCGCCGGGACAGGGGGCCAGCCCCAGCATTTT
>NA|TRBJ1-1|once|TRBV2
CASSLELNTEAFF
TGTGCCAGCAGCCTAGAGTTGAACACTGAAGCTTTCTTT
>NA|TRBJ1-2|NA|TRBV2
CASSVLKGTWAGYTF
TGTGCCAGCAGTGTGTTGAAGGGGACGTGGGCTGGCTACACCTTC
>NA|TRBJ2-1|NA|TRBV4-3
CASSQDATSHEQFF
TGCGCCAGCAGCCAAGATGCAACTAGCCATGAGCAGTTCTTC
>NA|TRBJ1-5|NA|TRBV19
CASSIGPNNQPQHF
TGTGCCAGTAGTATCGGACCTAACAATCAGCCCCAGCATTTT
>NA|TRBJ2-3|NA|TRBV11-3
CASSLFGGDTQYF
TGTGCCAGCAGCTTGTTCGGGGGTGATACGCAGTATTTT
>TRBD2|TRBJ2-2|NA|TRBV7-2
CASSLGGLAGTGELFF
TGTGCCAGCAGCTTAGGGGGACTAGCGGGCACCGGGGAGCTGTTTTTT